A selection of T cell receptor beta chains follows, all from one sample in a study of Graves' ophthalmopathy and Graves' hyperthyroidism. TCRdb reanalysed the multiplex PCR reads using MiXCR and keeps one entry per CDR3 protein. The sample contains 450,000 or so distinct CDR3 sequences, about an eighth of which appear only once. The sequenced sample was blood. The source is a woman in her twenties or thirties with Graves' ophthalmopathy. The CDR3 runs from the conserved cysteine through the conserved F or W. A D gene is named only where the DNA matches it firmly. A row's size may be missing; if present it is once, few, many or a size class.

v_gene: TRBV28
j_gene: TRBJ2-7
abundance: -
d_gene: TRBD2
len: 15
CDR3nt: TGTGCCAGCAGACCTGGACTAGCGGGAGGGAGCGAGCAGTACTTC
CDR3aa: CASRPGLAGGSEQYF

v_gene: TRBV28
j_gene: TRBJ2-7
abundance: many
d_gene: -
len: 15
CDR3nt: TGTGCCAGCAGTACAACCCTGGCGCTAGCGATCGAGCAGTACTTC
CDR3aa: CASSTTLALAIEQYF

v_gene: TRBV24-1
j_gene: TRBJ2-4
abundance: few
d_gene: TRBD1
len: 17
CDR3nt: TGTGCCACCAGTGATTCACCGGGACAGGGGGCTTTGGACATTCAGTACTTC
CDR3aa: CATSDSPGQGALDIQYF

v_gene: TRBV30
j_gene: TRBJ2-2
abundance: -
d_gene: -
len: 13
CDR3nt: TGTGCCTGGAGTGGGGACGGTGGCGGGGAGCTGTTTTTT
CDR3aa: CAWSGDGGGELFF

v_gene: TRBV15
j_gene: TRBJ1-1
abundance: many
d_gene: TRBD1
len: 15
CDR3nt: TGTGCCACCAGCGGGACAGGGGCTCTGGATACTGAAGCTTTCTTT
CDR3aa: CATSGTGALDTEAFF

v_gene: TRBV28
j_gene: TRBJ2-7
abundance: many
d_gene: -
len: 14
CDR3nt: TGTGCCAGCAGTTCTCAGACAGCCTCCTACGAGCAGTACTTC
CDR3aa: CASSSQTASYEQYF

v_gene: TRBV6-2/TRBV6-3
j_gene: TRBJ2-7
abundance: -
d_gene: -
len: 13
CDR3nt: TGTGCCAGCAGCTCTTTTCGTCGTTACGAGCAGTACTTC
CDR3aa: CASSSFRRYEQYF

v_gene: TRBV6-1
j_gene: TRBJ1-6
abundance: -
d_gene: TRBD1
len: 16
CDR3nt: TGTGCCAGCAGTGAAACGACAGGGCGGCGTAATTCACCCCTCCACTTT
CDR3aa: CASSETTGRRNSPLHF

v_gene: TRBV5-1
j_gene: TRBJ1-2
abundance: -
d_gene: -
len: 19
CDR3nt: TGCGCCAGCAGCCCGGGGACGCCCAGTGCCCGAGGTCATAACTATGGCTACACCTTC
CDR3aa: CASSPGTPSARGHNYGYTF

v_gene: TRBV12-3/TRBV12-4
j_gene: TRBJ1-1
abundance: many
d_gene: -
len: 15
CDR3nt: TGTGCCAGCAGTCCGATACCCCACAGGTCCGGTACTGTTTTCTTT
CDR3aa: CASSPIPHRSGTVFF

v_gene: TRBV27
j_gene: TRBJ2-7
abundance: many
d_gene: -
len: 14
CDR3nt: TGTGCCAGCAGTGGCAGTGGCGGAGCAAGCGAGCAGTACTTC
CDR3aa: CASSGSGGASEQYF

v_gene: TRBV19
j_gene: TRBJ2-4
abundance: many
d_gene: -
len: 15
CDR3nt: TGTGCCAGTCTGAAACGGGAAGGTGCCAAAAACATTCAGTACTTC
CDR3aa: CASLKREGAKNIQYF

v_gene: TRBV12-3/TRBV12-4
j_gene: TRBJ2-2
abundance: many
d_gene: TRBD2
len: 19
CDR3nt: TGTGCCAGCAGTTTAGGTCCAGCGGGAGGGCCGGGGAACACCGGGGAGCTGTTTTTT
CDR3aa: CASSLGPAGGPGNTGELFF

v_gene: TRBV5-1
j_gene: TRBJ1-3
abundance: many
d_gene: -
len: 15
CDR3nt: TGCGCCAGCAGCTTGGCGGGGGACTCTGGAAACACCATATATTTT
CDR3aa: CASSLAGDSGNTIYF

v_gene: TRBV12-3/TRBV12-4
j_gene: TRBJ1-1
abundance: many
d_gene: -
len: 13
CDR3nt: TGTGCCAGCAGTTTTTGGGAGAACACTGAAGCTTTCTTT
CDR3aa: CASSFWENTEAFF

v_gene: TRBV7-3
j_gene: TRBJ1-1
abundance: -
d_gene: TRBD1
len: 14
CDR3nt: TGTGCCAGCAGTCTTCACAGGGGCGACACTGAAGCTTTCTTT
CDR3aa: CASSLHRGDTEAFF

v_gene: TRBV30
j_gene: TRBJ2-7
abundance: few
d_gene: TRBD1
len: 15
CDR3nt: TGTGCCTGGAGTGTCGGGACAGGGTCCTCCTACGAGCAGTACTTC
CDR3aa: CAWSVGTGSSYEQYF

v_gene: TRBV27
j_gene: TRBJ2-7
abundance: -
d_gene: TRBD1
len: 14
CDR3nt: TGTGCCAGCAGGCCACGGACAGGGGGCGCCGAGCAGTACTTC
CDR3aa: CASRPRTGGAEQYF